The clone carrying this TCR beta chain was found many times. Its cognate antigen is unknown. Trimming removed 2 bases at V and 7 bases at J, with 14 bases between. The length of the CDR3 is 14 residues. In germline, CDR1 is MNHNS, CDR2 SASEGT. This specimen belongs to a study of T cell responses to AZD1222 COVID-19 vaccine. The overall study: Analysis merged second doses at about 4 or about 12 weeks. Study-level findings and limits: It should be noted that donors were predominantly white British and more often female, and clonal diversity was possibly underestimated.

Sequencing used immunoSEQ multiplex PCR; TCRdb keeps in-frame clones, though not all of them. The sample shows around 130,000 clones, approximately 88% of them seen only once. This specimen consisted of peripheral blood, obtained on day 0 of AZD1222 vaccination. The rearrangement joins TRBV6-1 to TRBJ1-2; D is perhaps TRBD1 (6 bases). This receptor was taken from an adult in good health. The CDR3 sequence is CASSETGRGPGYTF. As DNA, the CDR3 is TGTGCCAGCAGTGAAACGGGCAGGGGTCCTGGCTACACCTTC.